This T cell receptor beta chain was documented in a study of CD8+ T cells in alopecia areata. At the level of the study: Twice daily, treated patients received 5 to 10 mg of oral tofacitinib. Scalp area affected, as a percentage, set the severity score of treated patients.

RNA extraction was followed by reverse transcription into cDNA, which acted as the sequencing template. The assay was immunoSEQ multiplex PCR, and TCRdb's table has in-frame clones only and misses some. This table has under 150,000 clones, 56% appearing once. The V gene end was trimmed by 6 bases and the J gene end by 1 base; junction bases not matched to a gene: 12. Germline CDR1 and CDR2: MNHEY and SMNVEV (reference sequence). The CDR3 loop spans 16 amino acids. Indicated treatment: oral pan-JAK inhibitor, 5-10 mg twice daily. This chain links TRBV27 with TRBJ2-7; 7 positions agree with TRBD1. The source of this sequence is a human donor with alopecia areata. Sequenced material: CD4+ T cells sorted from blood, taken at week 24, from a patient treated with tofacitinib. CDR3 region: CASRPDRSGQSYEQYF. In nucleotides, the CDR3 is TGTGCCAGCAGGCCCGACAGATCGGGACAGTCCTACGAGCAGTACTTC.